The 25 T cell receptor beta chains reported below all come from one sample, sequenced in a study of PD-1 blockade in classical Hodgkin lymphoma. Following autologous stem cell transplantation, relapse occurred in every patient, and exposure to brentuximab vedotin varied. This table comes from immunoSEQ multiplex PCR, and its TCRdb copy is limited to in-frame clones, with some not included. The sample includes 43,000 or so clones, more than 70% of them seen just once. The sample consisted of peripheral blood mononuclear cells (PBMCs), taken at baseline. These receptors were taken from a human donor with classical Hodgkin lymphoma.

The chain combines TRBV28 with TRBJ1-1; no firm D call. Trimming cost V 5 bases and J 11 bases, with 18 bases left between them. Germline V gene lookup returns CDR1 MDHEN and CDR2 SYDVKM. This CDR3 has 13 amino acids. CDR3 region: CASSPPDPPRAFF. The CDR3 DNA follows: TGTGCCAGCAGTCCACCAGACCCACCTAGGGCTTTCTTT.

The chain links TRBV7-9 to TRBJ1-4; TRBD1 aligns across 9 bases. The ends lost 5 bases at V and 0 bases at J; junction bases unmatched: 4. The germline gives CDR1 SEHNR, CDR2 FQNEAQ (reference sequence). The CDR3 runs 16 residues. The CDR3 DNA reads TGTGCCAGCAGCCTAACAGGGGGCTCAACTAATGAAAAACTGTTTTTT. Protein: CASSLTGGSTNEKLFF.

CDR3 loop: CSTRAGGATEAFF. Here the CDR3 DNA reads TGCAGCACTAGGGCGGGAGGGGCCACTGAAGCTTTCTTT. V usage is TRBV29-1 and J usage is TRBJ1-1, with D maybe TRBD1 (5 bases). CDR3 length: 13 residues. V was cut by 8 bases and J by 4 bases, with 17 bases left in between. The germline gives CDR1 SQVTM, CDR2 ANQGSEA.

The chain employs TRBV5-8 and TRBJ1-1; D gene unclear. The V and J ends lost 4 bases and 1 base respectively, with 8 bases between them. The CDR3 runs to 13 residues. Looked up from germline, CDR1 is SGHTS and CDR2 is YDEGEE. The CDR3 DNA reads as TGTGCCAGCAGCCAAGATCCGAACACTGAAGCTTTCTTT. Amino acid sequence: CASSQDPNTEAFF. The full variable domain, with the rest looked up from reference TRBV5-8 and TRBJ1-1, is EAGVTQSPTHLIKTRGQQATLRCSPISGHTSVYWYQQALGLGLQFLLWYDEGEERNRGNFPPRFSGRQFPNYSSELNVNALELEDSALYLCASSQDPNTEAFFGQGTRLTVV.

The rearrangement joins TRBV5-6 to TRBJ2-1; 9 nucleotides align to TRBD2. The V and J ends lost 3 bases and 8 bases, in that order; junction bases with no gene match: 9. The V gene's germline CDR1 is SGHDT and CDR2 YYEEEE. This CDR3 comprises 15 residues. The CDR3 DNA sequence: TGTGCCAGCAGCTACGGGACTAGCCGCGGGGATGAGCAGTTCTTC. Protein sequence: CASSYGTSRGDEQFF.

In its sample, this clone was seen once. The rearrangement links TRBV6-5 to TRBJ2-1, with 8 bases that match TRBD1. The CDR3 runs to 15 residues. V lost 2 bases, J lost 3 bases, and 3 bases stayed unmatched. The germline V gene has CDR1 MNHEY and CDR2 SVGAGI. The CDR3 here is CASSYGTGNYNEQFF. The CDR3 nucleotides read TGTGCCAGCAGTTACGGGACAGGAAACTACAATGAGCAGTTCTTC.

In DNA form, the CDR3 reads TGCGCCAGCAGCTTTCGACTAGCGGGGGACCGAGAGACCCAGTACTTC. It yields the protein CASSFRLAGDRETQYF. The chain employs TRBV5-1 and TRBJ2-5, with 12 bases matching TRBD2. After removal of 2 bases from V and 4 bases from J, the junction contained 6 bases not matched to a gene. CDR1 and CDR2 (germline): SGHRS, YFSETQ. The CDR3 loop spans 16 amino acids.

The CDR3 coding sequence is TGTGCCAGCAGCTTAGACGACAGGAGTAACTATGGCTACACCTTC. This gives the protein CASSLDDRSNYGYTF. This rearrangement joins TRBV7-9 to TRBJ1-2, with D perhaps TRBD1 (6 bases). Trimming took 1 base from V and 1 from J, leaving 10 bases between them. The germline gives CDR1 SEHNR, CDR2 FQNEAQ (reference sequence). The CDR3 runs 15 residues.

The V gene is TRBV10-1, the J gene TRBJ2-3; weak D call: TRBD1 (6 bases). Germline V gives CDR1 WNHNN, CDR2 SYGVQD (reference sequence). The V end was cut by 2 bases, the J end by 4 bases, with 7 bases between. The length of the CDR3 is 13 residues. CDR3 nucleotides: TGCGCCAGCAGTGAGGCAGGGGCAGATACGCAGTATTTT. It specifies CASSEAGADTQYF.

The CDR3 sequence: CASSQVGTPSDTQYF. CDR3 nucleotide sequence: TGTGCCAGCAGCCAAGTGGGGACACCCTCAGATACGCAGTATTTT. The gene calls are TRBV4-2 and TRBJ2-3, with D possibly matching TRBD1 (6 bases). The V and J ends lost 1 base and 4 bases respectively, with 12 bases between them. This CDR3 region has 15 residues. Germline-derived CDR1 and CDR2 are LGHNA and YNFKEQ.

The chain combines TRBV5-6 with TRBJ2-4, with TRBD2 matching 7 bases. V was clipped by 1 base and J by 7 bases; unmatched bases: 8. Germline V gives CDR1 SGHDT, CDR2 YYEEEE. The CDR3 length is 15 residues. The CDR3 reads CASSLKGRGLNIQYF. CDR3 coding DNA: TGTGCCAGCAGCTTGAAAGGGAGGGGATTGAACATTCAGTACTTC.

The genes are TRBV6-1 and TRBJ1-5; D gene uncertain. With 7 bases removed from V and 0 bases from J, the gap between germline ends came to 13 bases. Germline assignment: CDR1 MNHNS and CDR2 SASEGT. The CDR3 spans 15 residues. CDR3 nucleotide sequence: TGTGCCAGCACCGCAAATAGGGCTAGCAATCAGCCCCAGCATTTT. The encoded protein is CASTANRASNQPQHF.

The chain couples TRBV19 to TRBJ2-7; TRBD1 agrees at 7 bases. This CDR3 comprises 13 residues. Trimming at V came to 3 bases and at J to 3 bases, leaving 2 bases not matched to a gene. CDR1 and CDR2 from the germline V gene are LNHDA and SQIVND (reference sequence). DNA of the CDR3: TGTGCCAGTAGTATCCGGGACAGCTACGAGCAGTACTTC. Protein: CASSIRDSYEQYF.

This clone appeared once. This chain links TRBV28 with TRBJ2-5, with D hard to call. This CDR3 is 17 amino acids long. V gave up 10 bases and J gave up 3 bases, with 27 bases separating them. Germline V lookup: CDR1 MDHEN, CDR2 SYDVKM. Written as DNA, the CDR3 is TGTGCCACCCTCCCAAGAGGAATTTGGTTAGTAGAAGAGACCCAGTACTTC. Translating gives CATLPRGIWLVEETQYF.

The rearrangement uses TRBV4-1 and TRBJ2-3, with D unclear. Trimming removed 1 base at V and 2 bases at J, with 13 bases between. CDR3 length: 16 residues. Per the germline V gene, CDR1 is MGHRA and CDR2 is YSYEKL. CDR3 amino acids: CASSQGPAVNTDTQYF. The CDR3 nucleotides are TGCGCCAGCAGCCAAGGTCCGGCAGTCAACACAGATACGCAGTATTTT.

This chain uses TRBV5-6 with TRBJ2-5; D is ambiguous. The CDR3 has 13 residues. V dropped 4 bases and J dropped 4 bases, with 11 bases sitting between them. Per germline, CDR1 SGHDT and CDR2 YYEEEE. The CDR3 DNA reads TGTGCCAGCAGCCCGGCCCTCCCAGAGACCCAGTACTTC. Translating gives CASSPALPETQYF.

CDR3 protein: CASSPTGESSGANVLTF. DNA of the CDR3: TGTGCCAGCAGCCCGACAGGGGAAAGCTCTGGGGCCAACGTCCTGACTTTC. The V call is TRBV4-2, the J call TRBJ2-6; 8 bases fit TRBD1. The CDR3 totals 17 residues. V trimming: 4 bases; J trimming: 0 bases; junction bases outside the gene matches: 5. CDR1 and CDR2 from the germline V gene are LGHNA and YNFKEQ.

The gene calls are TRBV4-1 and TRBJ2-1; 10 bases are shared with TRBD2. Germline V gene lookup returns CDR1 MGHRA and CDR2 YSYEKL. CDR3 length equals 19 residues. V lost 0 bases and J lost 1; bases outside the gene matches: 9. DNA of the CDR3: TGCGCCAGCAGCCAAGATTTCGCTAGCGGGGGAGCTTCCTACAATGAGCAGTTCTTC. Protein sequence: CASSQDFASGGASYNEQFF.

V gene TRBV13 combines with J gene TRBJ1-3; no firm D call. The germline V and J ends were trimmed by 4 bases and 8 bases, with 15 bases remaining between them. The germline V gene has CDR1 PRHDT and CDR2 FYEKMQ (reference sequence). The CDR3 runs 14 residues. CDR3 in DNA: TGTGCCAGCAGCTGGCGCGGGCAAGGGCACACCATATATTTT. Its translation: CASSWRGQGHTIYF.

J is TRBJ2-2 and V is TRBV10-3; D unresolved. The CDR3 extends over 15 amino acids. Germline values: CDR1 ENHRY, CDR2 SYGVKD. The V end lost 6 bases, the J end lost 3 bases, and 14 bases lay between the germline ends. CDR3 loop: CAIRKTLQDTGELFF. The CDR3 nucleotides are TGTGCCATCAGAAAGACACTTCAAGACACCGGGGAGCTGTTTTTT.

This chain joins TRBV9 and TRBJ2-1; 8 nucleotides agree with TRBD2. The germline gives CDR1 SGDLS, CDR2 YYNGEE. V lost 0 bases, J lost 2 bases, and 4 bases stayed unmatched. This CDR3 is 16 amino acids long. The DNA of the CDR3 is TGTGCCAGCAGCGTAGGTAGCGGGATAACCTACAATGAGCAGTTCTTC. Its translation: CASSVGSGITYNEQFF.

This clone occurred once. This rearrangement joins TRBV4-1 to TRBJ2-7, with a possible D match to TRBD2 (5 bases). With 3 bases removed from V and 3 bases from J, the gap between germline ends came to 15 bases. Germline V gives CDR1 MGHRA, CDR2 YSYEKL. This CDR3 has 15 residues. The CDR3 DNA reads as TGCGCCAGCAGCCACCCTCCGGGGAAACGCTACGAGCAGTACTTC. Translation gives CASSHPPGKRYEQYF.

V and J are TRBV14 and TRBJ1-4, with D possibly TRBD1 on 6 matching bases. The germline V gene encodes CDR1 SGHDN and CDR2 FVKESK. Trimming shortened V by 0 bases and J by 7 bases, and 12 bases separated the two germline ends. This CDR3 spans 15 amino acids. DNA for the CDR3: TGTGCCAGCAGCCAAGATCCGGGGGCGGGTGAAAAACTGTTTTTT. Its translation: CASSQDPGAGEKLFF.

Note on this clone: The junction and the germline gene differ at one end; a read error may be behind it. The chain links TRBV27 to TRBJ2-2; tentatively, D is TRBD1 (5 bases). Germline CDR1 and CDR2: MNHEY and SMNVEV (reference sequence). The length of the CDR3 is 13 residues. CDR3 in amino acids: CASTGSNAGELFF. CDR3 coding DNA: TGTGCCAGCACAGGGTCGAACGCCGGGGAGCTGTTTTTT.

The chain combines TRBV5-4 with TRBJ2-7; no definite D call. The germline gives CDR1 SGHNT, CDR2 YYREEE (reference sequence). The CDR3 length is 13 residues. V dropped 0 bases and J dropped 2 bases, with 6 bases sitting between them. The CDR3 protein is CASSLDGPYEQYF. The CDR3 DNA follows: TGTGCCAGCAGCTTGGACGGACCCTACGAGCAGTACTTC.